This T cell receptor (beta chain) was sequenced for a study of cytomegalovirus exposure and HLA in healthy donors. Germline V CDR1 and CDR2: SNHLY, FYNNEI. Germline trimming cut 1 base from V and 5 bases from J; bases unmatched to any gene: 15. The CDR3 is 19 amino acids. Generated by immunoSEQ multiplex PCR, the TCRdb table keeps only in-frame clones and is missing some. The data show 60,000 to 80,000 clones, with 94% seen just once and 3% to 3.5% held by the top ten. This TCR was recovered from a young woman in good health and CMV-seropositive. Sequencing was carried out using PBMCs. J is TRBJ1-1 and V is TRBV2; 11 bases fit TRBD1. The CDR3 here is CASSEGIGRGTGGWTEAFF. The CDR3, as DNA: TGTGCCAGCAGTGAAGGTATAGGAAGGGGGACAGGGGGTTGGACTGAAGCTTTCTTT.